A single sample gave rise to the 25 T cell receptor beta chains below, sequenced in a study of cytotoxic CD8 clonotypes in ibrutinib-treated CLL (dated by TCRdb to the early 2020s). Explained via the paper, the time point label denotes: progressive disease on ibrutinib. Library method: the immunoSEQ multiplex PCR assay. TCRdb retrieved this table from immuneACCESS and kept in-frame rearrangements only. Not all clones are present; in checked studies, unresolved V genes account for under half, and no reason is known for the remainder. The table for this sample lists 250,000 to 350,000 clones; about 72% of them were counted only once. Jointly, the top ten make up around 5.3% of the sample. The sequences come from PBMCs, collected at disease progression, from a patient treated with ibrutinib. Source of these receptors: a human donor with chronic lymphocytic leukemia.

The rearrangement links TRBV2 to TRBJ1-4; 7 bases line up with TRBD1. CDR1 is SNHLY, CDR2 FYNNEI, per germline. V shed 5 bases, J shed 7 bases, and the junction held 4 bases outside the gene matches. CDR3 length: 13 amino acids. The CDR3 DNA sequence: TGTGCCAGCAGTCCCGGACAGGTTGAAAAACTGTTTTTT. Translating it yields CASSPGQVEKLFF.

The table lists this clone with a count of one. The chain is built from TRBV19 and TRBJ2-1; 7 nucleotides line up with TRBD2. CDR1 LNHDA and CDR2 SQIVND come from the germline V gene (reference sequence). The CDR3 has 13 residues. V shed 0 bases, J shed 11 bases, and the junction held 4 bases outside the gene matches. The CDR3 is CASSIDLGTKQFF. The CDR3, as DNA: TGTGCCAGTAGTATAGATCTCGGGACTAAGCAGTTCTTC. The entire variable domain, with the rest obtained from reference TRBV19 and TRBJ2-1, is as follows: DGGITQSPKYLFRKEGQNVTLSCEQNLNHDAMYWYRQDPGQGLRLIYYSQIVNDFQKGDIAEGYSVSREKKESFPLTVTSAQKNPTAFYLCASSIDLGTKQFFGPGTRLTVL.

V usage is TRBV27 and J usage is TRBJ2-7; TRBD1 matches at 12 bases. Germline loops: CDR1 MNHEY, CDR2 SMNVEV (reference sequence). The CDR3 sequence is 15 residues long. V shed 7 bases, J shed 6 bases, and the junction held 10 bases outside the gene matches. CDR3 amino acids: CASKTNRDRGREQYF. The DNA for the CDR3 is TGTGCCAGCAAAACGAACCGGGACAGGGGGCGCGAGCAGTACTTC.

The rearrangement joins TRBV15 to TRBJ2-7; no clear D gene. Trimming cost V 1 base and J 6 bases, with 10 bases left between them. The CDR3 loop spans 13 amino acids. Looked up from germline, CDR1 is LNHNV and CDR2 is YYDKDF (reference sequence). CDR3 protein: CATSRGSSPEQYF. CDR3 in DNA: TGTGCCACCAGCAGAGGGTCCAGTCCCGAGCAGTACTTC.

CDR3 amino acids: CASMDRSRINSYEQYF. In DNA form, the CDR3 reads TGTGCCAGCATGGACAGGTCCCGAATAAATTCCTACGAGCAGTACTTC. This chain connects TRBV28 to TRBJ2-7; 7 bases agree with TRBD1. The V gene's germline CDR1 is MDHEN and CDR2 SYDVKM. This CDR3 contains 16 residues. The V segment lost 7 bases and the J segment 1 base; nucleotides outside the gene matches: 13.

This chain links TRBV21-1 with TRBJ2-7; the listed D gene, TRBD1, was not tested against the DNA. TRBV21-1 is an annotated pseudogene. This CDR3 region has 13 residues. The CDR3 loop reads CASIRQGSYEQYF. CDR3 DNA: TGTGCCAGCATCCGACAGGGATCCTACGAGCAGTACTTC.

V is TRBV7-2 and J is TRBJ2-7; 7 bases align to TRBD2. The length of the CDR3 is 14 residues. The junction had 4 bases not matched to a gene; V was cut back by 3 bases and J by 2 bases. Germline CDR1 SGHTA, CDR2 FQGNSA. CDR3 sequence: CASSFGGRTYEQYF. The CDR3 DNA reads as TGTGCCAGCAGCTTTGGCGGGAGAACCTACGAGCAGTACTTC.

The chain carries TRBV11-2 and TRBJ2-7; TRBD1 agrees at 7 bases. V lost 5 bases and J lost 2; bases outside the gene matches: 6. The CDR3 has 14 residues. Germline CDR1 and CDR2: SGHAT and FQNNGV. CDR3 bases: TGTGCCAGCAGCCTATGGGACAGCGCCTACGAGCAGTACTTC. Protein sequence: CASSLWDSAYEQYF.

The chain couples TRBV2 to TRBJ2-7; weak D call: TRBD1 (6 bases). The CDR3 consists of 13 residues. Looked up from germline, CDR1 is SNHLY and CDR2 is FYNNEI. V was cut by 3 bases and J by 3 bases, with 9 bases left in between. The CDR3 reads CASSEWGLYEQYF. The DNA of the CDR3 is TGTGCCAGCAGTGAGTGGGGGCTCTACGAGCAGTACTTC.

CDR3 sequence: CASSYLDSQETQYF. The CDR3 DNA reads as TGTGCCAGCAGTTACCTTGACAGTCAAGAGACCCAGTACTTC. The genes are TRBV6-6 and TRBJ2-5; a weak D match, TRBD1 (5 bases). The CDR3 consists of 14 residues. Trimming took 2 bases from V and 2 from J, leaving 9 bases between them. Germline V gene data show CDR1 as MNHNY and CDR2 as SVGAGI (reference sequence).

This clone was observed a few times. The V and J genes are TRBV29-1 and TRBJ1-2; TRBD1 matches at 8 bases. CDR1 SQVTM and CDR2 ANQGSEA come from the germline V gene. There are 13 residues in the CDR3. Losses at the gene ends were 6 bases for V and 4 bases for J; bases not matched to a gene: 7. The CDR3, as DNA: TGCAGCGTAAGGACAGGGAAGGGCTATGGCTACACCTTC. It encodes CSVRTGKGYGYTF.

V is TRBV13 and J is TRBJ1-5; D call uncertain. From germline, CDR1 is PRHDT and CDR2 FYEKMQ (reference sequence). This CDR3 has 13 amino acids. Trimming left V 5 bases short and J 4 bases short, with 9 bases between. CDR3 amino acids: CASSGGANQPQHF. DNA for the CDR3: TGTGCCAGCAGCGGAGGCGCAAATCAGCCCCAGCATTTT.

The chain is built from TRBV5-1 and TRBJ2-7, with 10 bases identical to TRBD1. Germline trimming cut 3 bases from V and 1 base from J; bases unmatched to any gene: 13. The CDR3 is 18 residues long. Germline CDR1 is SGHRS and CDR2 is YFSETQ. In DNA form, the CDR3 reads TGCGCCAGCAGCTCCTACCCGATGACAGGGGGCGAGTCCTACGAGCAGTACTTC. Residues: CASSSYPMTGGESYEQYF.

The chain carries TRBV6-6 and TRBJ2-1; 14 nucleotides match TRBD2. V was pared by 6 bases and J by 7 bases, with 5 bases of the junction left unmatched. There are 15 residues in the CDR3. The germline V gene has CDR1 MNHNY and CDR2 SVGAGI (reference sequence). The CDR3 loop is CASSQTSGGVNEQFF. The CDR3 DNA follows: TGTGCCAGCAGCCAGACTAGCGGGGGGGTTAATGAGCAGTTCTTC.

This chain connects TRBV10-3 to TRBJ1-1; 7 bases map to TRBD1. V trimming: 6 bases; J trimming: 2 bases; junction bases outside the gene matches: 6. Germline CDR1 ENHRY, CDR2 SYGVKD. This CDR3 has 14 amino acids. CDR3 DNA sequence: TGTGCCATCAGGACACAGGGGTTCAACACTGAAGCTTTCTTT. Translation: CAIRTQGFNTEAFF.

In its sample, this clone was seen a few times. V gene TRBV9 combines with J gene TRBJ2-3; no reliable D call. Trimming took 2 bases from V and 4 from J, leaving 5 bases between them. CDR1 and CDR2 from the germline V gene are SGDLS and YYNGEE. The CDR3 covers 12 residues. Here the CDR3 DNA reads TGTGCCAGCAGCGTGACCTCAGATACGCAGTATTTT. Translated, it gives CASSVTSDTQYF.

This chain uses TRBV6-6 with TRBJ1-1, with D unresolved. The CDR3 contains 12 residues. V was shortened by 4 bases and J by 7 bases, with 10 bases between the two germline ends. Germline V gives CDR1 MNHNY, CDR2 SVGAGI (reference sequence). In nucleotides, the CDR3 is TGTGCCAGCAGTTCTCTATCTTTTGAAGCTTTCTTT. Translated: CASSSLSFEAFF.

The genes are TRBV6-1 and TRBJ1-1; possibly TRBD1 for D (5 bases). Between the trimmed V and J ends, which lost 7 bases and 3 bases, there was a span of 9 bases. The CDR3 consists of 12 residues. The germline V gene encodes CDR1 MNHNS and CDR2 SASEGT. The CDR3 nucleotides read TGTGCCAGCAAACAGGAGGACACTGAAGCTTTCTTT. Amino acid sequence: CASKQEDTEAFF.

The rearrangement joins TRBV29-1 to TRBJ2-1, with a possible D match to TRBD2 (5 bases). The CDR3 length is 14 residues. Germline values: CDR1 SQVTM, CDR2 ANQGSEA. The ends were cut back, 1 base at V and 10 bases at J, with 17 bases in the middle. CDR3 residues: CSVEGGYLSFEQFF. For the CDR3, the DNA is TGCAGCGTTGAAGGAGGGTATTTGTCCTTCGAGCAGTTCTTC.

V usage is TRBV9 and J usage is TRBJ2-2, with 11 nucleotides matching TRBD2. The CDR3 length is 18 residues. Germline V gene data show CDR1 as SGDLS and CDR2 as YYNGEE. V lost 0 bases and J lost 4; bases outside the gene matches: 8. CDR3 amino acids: CASSVGGSGRVGTGELFF. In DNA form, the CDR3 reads TGTGCCAGCAGCGTAGGTGGTAGCGGGAGGGTAGGCACCGGGGAGCTGTTTTTT.

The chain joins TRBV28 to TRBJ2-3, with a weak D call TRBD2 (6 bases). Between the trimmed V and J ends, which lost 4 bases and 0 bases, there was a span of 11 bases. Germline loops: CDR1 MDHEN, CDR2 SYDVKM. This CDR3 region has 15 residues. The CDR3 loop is CASSSPGGSTDTQYF. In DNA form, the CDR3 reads TGTGCCAGCAGTTCCCCCGGGGGAAGCACAGATACGCAGTATTTT. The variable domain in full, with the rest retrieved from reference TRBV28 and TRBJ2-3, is DVKVTQSSRYLVKRTGEKVFLECVQDMDHENMFWYRQDPGLGLRLIYFSYDVKMKEKGDIPEGYSVSREKKERFSLILESASTNQTSMYLCASSSPGGSTDTQYFGPGTRLTVL.

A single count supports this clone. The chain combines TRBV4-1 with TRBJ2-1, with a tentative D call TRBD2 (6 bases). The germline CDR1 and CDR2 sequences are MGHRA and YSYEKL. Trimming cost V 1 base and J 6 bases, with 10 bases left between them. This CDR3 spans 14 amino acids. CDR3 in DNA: TGCGCCAGCAGCCAAGTGGTGGGGGGCAATGAGCAGTTCTTC. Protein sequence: CASSQVVGGNEQFF.

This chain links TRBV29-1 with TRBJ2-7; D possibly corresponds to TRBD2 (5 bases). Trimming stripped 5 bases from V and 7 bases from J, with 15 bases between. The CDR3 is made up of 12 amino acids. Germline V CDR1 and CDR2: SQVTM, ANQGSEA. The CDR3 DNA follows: TGCAGCGTTATACTGGGTTCGGGGGAGCAGTACTTC. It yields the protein CSVILGSGEQYF.

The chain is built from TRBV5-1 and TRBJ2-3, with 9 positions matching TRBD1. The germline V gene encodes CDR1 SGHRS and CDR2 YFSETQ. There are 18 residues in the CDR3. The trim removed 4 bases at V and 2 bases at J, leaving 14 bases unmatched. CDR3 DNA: TGCGCCAGCAGCCCGCGGGACAGGGTGCCCAAGACCACAGATACGCAGTATTTT. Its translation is CASSPRDRVPKTTDTQYF.

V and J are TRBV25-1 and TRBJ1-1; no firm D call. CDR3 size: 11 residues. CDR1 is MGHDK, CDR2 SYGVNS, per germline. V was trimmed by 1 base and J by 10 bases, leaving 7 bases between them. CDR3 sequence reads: CASSELRLAFF. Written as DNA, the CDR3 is TGTGCCAGCAGTGAATTAAGGCTAGCTTTCTTT.